This passage covers 13 T cell receptor beta chains from one sample sequenced in a study of shared clonotypes between healthy human individuals. The protocol was immunoSEQ multiplex PCR, while the TCRdb copy is restricted to in-frame clones and leaves out a portion. The sample contains a few hundred thousand clones, 97% of which appear only once. The sample comprised naive CD4+ T cells sorted from blood. Subset denoted: CD45RA+ positively selected. The source of these receptors is a woman aged 25-40 years in good health.

V usage is TRBV5-8 and J usage is TRBJ2-2; TRBD2 is a possible D gene (5 bases). The CDR3 extends over 18 amino acids. Between the trimmed V and J ends, which lost 0 bases and 1 base, there was a span of 16 bases. CDR1 is SGHTS, CDR2 YDEGEE, per germline. CDR3 DNA sequence: TGTGCCAGCAGCTTGGCCCGGGCGAGCGGAGGGAACACCGGGGAGCTGTTTTTT. It yields the protein CASSLARASGGNTGELFF.

The chain employs TRBV10-1 and TRBJ1-1, with TRBD1 matching 9 bases. J lost 3 bases, V lost 6 bases, and 2 bases had no gene match. Germline V gene data show CDR1 as WNHNN and CDR2 as SYGVQD (reference sequence). This CDR3 comprises 13 residues. The CDR3 reads CASSRDRDTEAFF. The CDR3 coding sequence is TGCGCCAGCAGCCGGGACAGGGACACTGAAGCTTTCTTT.

This sequence joins TRBV7-9 and TRBJ2-1, with unresolved D. The V gene's germline CDR1 is SEHNR and CDR2 FQNEAQ (reference sequence). Trimming took 5 bases from V and 10 from J, leaving 15 bases between them. CDR3 length: 13 amino acids. CDR3 sequence (DNA): TGTGCCAGCAGCCCAGCAAAGGTTCGGGAGCAGTTCTTC. This gives the protein CASSPAKVREQFF.

This clone was seen once. The rearrangement uses TRBV27 and TRBJ2-2, with 8 bases that match TRBD1. V lost 2 bases, J lost 2 bases, and 7 bases stayed unmatched. Per the germline V gene, CDR1 is MNHEY and CDR2 is SMNVEV (reference sequence). The CDR3 sequence is 17 residues long. Written as DNA, the CDR3 is TGTGCCAGCAGTTTACTCCGGACAGGGATAAACACCGGGGAGCTGTTTTTT. As protein: CASSLLRTGINTGELFF.

The chain couples TRBV7-9 to TRBJ2-3; 7 positions match TRBD2. The V gene end was trimmed by 0 bases and the J gene end by 2 bases; junction bases not matched to a gene: 2. The CDR3 spans 15 residues. CDR1 SEHNR and CDR2 FQNEAQ come from the germline V gene (reference sequence). The CDR3 region has the DNA TGTGCCAGCAGCTTAGCCCTAGCGGACACAGATACGCAGTATTTT. Translating gives CASSLALADTDTQYF.

The chain joins TRBV11-2 to TRBJ1-2; D is possibly TRBD1 (5 bases). Germline V lookup: CDR1 SGHAT, CDR2 FQNNGV. Trimming took 6 bases from V and 2 from J, leaving 13 bases between them. The CDR3 covers 14 residues. DNA of the CDR3: TGTGCCAGCAGAAACACCGGGGGGAACTATGGCTACACCTTC. Its translation is CASRNTGGNYGYTF. Looking up the rest from reference TRBV11-2 and TRBJ1-2 gives the full variable domain: EAGVAQSPRYKIIEKRQSVAFWCNPISGHATLYWYQQILGQGPKLLIQFQNNGVVDDSQLPKDRFSAERLKGVDSTLKIQPAKLEDSAVYLCASRNTGGNYGYTFGSGTRLTVV.

The V call is TRBV10-1, the J call TRBJ2-2, with D unclear. CDR1 is WNHNN and CDR2 is SYGVQD in the germline V gene (reference sequence). This CDR3 contains 13 residues. The V gene lost 6 bases and the J gene lost 1 base, with 6 bases spanning the gap. The CDR3: CASREKNTGELFF. The DNA for the CDR3 is TGCGCCAGCAGGGAGAAGAACACCGGGGAGCTGTTTTTT.

The chain employs TRBV12-1 and TRBJ2-7; the table's D call, TRBD2, was not checked against the DNA. TRBV12-1 is annotated as a pseudogene. CDR3 length: 15 amino acids. The CDR3 bases are TGTGCCAGCAGCCACCTTTGGACTAGCGTCTGCGAGCAGTACTTC. Protein: CASSHLWTSVCEQYF.

This clone was seen just once. The V call is TRBV2, the J call TRBJ1-2; D remains ambiguous. The germline V gene encodes CDR1 SNHLY and CDR2 FYNNEI. The germline V and J ends were trimmed by 4 bases and 4 bases, with 13 bases remaining between them. The CDR3 has 14 amino acids. The CDR3 here is CASSAFGSPYGYTF. The CDR3 DNA sequence: TGTGCCAGCAGTGCCTTCGGGAGTCCCTATGGCTACACCTTC.

This rearrangement joins TRBV7-2 to TRBJ2-3; no firm D call. V was pared by 2 bases and J by 0 bases, with 9 bases between. CDR1 is SGHTA, CDR2 FQGNSA, per germline. The CDR3 is 15 residues long. The CDR3 is CASSLSLLSTDTQYF. CDR3 bases: TGTGCCAGCAGCTTAAGTCTGCTTAGCACAGATACGCAGTATTTT.

V gene TRBV27 combines with J gene TRBJ2-6; no clear D. CDR3 length: 14 residues. CDR1 and CDR2 from the germline V gene are MNHEY and SMNVEV (reference sequence). V was shortened by 4 bases and J by 3 bases, with 7 bases between the two germline ends. Written as DNA, the CDR3 is TGTGCCAGCAGTTCCCACAGTGGGGCCAACGTCCTGACTTTC. Amino acid sequence: CASSSHSGANVLTF.

The chain employs TRBV6-6 and TRBJ2-7; possible D gene TRBD1, 5 bases. The CDR3 is 15 amino acids. CDR1 and CDR2 (germline): MNHNY, SVGAGI (reference sequence). With 6 bases removed from V and 1 base from J, the gap between germline ends came to 16 bases. CDR3 nucleotides: TGTGCCAGCAGGAATACCAGGGCGCTTTCCTACGAGCAGTACTTC. It specifies CASRNTRALSYEQYF.

The CDR3 DNA follows: TGTGCCAGCAGCTTGCTCCAGGGGCTTATGAACACTGAAGCTTTCTTT. This translates into CASSLLQGLMNTEAFF. The rearrangement links TRBV5-8 to TRBJ1-1, with D possibly being TRBD1 (6 bases). Trimming took 1 base from V and 0 from J, leaving 13 bases between them. Germline loops: CDR1 SGHTS, CDR2 YDEGEE. The CDR3 extends over 16 amino acids.